This T cell receptor (beta chain) was found in a study of blood T cells in healthy people across ages (dated by TCRdb to between 2014 and 2017). Some background on the complete study: In model experiments, roughly one uniquely barcoded TCR beta cDNA molecule per two T cells was captured by template switching. Age-related changes in TCR beta repertoire diversity were measured in the study by deep sequencing normalized with unique cDNA molecular identifiers. Donors were grouped into four age groups: young (average 16 years), middle-aged (39), aged (62) and long-lived (roughly 80). Donors of different ages were randomly distributed across sequencing lanes to avoid experimental bias. For two donors (one aged 18 to 30 and one aged 80 or older), the study analyzed two additional independent replicas of 1 million unique cDNA reads from the same blood draw.

Donors were approximately 42 systemically healthy Caucasian individuals from Russia aged 6 to 90 years. Around 10 milliliters of peripheral blood were collected from each donor into EDTA-treated Vacutainer tubes. Ficoll-Paque density-gradient centrifugation was used to isolate PBMCs, with at least 6.5 million per sample. Total RNA, at least 6 micrograms per sample, was extracted from PBMCs with Trizol reagent. Naive CD45RAhigh/CD27high T cell percentages were measured by flow cytometry on a PBMC aliquot from every donor. Study-level results and caveats: The percentage of naive T cells measured by flow cytometry correlated strongly with observed TCR beta diversity. Compared with the aged group, the long-lived group had more naive CD4+ T cells, fewer expanded clones and increased TCR diversity, suggesting age selection. Total diversity estimates from one million sequenced T cells were considered lower bounds and underestimates. As age increased, observed TCR beta diversity per million T cells dropped in a roughly linear way, and a significant reduction was already evident by age 40. Because the CMV infection status of the donors was unknown, age-related changes in expanded clonotypes may potentially have been confounded. Bulk unsorted PBMC profiling prevented conclusive comparison of naive and antigen-experienced compartments.

To prepare the library, 5' RACE was applied. Instrument on record: Illumina HiSeq 2500. A second roughly 6 to 12 cycle PCR used a sample-barcoded 5' primer and a J-beta primer mix. A template-switch 5' adaptor carrying 12 random nucleotides introduced a unique molecular identifier onto each TCR beta cDNA molecule. At least 3 million CDR3-containing paired-end reads were obtained from each sample. First-strand cDNA synthesis was performed from all RNA using the Mint cDNA synthesis kit, with priming by a TRBC-specific oligonucleotide. Following uracil-DNA glycosylase treatment, all cDNA underwent a first 18-cycle PCR with the universal primers M1SS and BC2_uni_R. The authors' pipeline ran thus. Normalization of each sample was performed by random selection of 1 million high-quality reads, each carrying a distinct molecular identifier. Reads sharing molecular identifiers were discarded rather than binned into consensus sequences. MiTCR, set to a Q25 quality threshold and the strictest error-elimination algorithm, was used for CDR3 identification, clonotype clustering and error correction. Lower-bound total TCR beta diversity was estimated with a nonparametric unseen species model using Euler transformation. The public sequencing data were trimmed at Q25 with fastp and processed into clonotypes with MiXCR by TCRdb, which kept only in-frame beta chains. Entries that share a CDR3 protein sequence are merged under the most common genes and DNA. These V and J calls derive from TCRdb rather than the authors' analysis. The sample table contains about 1.4 million distinct CDR3 sequences; only one count was recorded for around 59% of them. The top ten hold 6.5% to 8% of the sample.

Turning to this clonotype: It has no known antigen specificity. Base quality data are lacking; no much larger clone is found one base away.

The germline V gene supplies CDR1 MNHEY and CDR2 SVGAGI. V is clipped by 1 base and J by 1 base, and the sequence between their germline boundaries is 10 bases long. The CDR3 sequence holds 15 residues, the cysteine and phenylalanine included. Of all the DNA, just the CDR3 is kept, 45 bases in frame from base 1. Sequencing was done on a sample of blood. This receptor was identified in a man aged 18-30 years in good health. This receptor chain uses TRBV6-5 and TRBJ2-5; TRBD1 is perhaps the D gene, given 6 matching bases. The CDR3 here reads CASSYLVGAQETQYF. The bases are TGTGCCAGCAGTTACTTGGTGGGGGCCCAAGAGACCCAGTACTTC.